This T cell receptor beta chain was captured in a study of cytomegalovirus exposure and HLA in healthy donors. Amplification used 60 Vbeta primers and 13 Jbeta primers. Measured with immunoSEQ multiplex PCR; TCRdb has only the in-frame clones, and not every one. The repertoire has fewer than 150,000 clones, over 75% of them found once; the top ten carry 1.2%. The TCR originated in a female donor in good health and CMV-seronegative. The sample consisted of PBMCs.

CDR3 sequence: CSVEGQMNTEAFF. The DNA of the CDR3 is TGCAGCGTTGAGGGACAGATGAACACTGAAGCTTTCTTT. V and J are TRBV29-1 and TRBJ1-1; 7 bases are a match to TRBD1. The V and J ends lost 3 bases and 0 bases, in that order; junction bases with no gene match: 1. Germline CDR1 is SQVTM and CDR2 is ANQGSEA. This CDR3 has 13 amino acids.